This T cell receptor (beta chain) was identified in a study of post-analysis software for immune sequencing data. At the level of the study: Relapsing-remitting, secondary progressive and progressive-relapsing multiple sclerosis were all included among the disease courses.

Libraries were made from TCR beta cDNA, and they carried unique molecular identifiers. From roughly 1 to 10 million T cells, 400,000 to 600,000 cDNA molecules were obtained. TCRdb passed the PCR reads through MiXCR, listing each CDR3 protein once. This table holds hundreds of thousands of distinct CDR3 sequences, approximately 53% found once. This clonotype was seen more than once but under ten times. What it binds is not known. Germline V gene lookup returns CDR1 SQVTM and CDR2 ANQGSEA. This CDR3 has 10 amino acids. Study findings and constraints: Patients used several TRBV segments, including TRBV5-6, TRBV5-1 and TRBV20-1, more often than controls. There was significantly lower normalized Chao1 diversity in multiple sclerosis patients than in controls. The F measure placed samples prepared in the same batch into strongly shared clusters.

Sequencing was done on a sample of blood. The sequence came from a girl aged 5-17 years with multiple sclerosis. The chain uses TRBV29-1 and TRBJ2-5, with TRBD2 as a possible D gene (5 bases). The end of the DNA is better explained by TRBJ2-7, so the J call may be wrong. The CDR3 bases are TGCAGCGGTTTCGGGGACGAGCAGTACTTC. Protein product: CSGFGDEQYF.